These 28 T cell receptor beta chains share one sample of origin, sequenced in a study of blood T cell repertoires in COVID-19. The data were produced by immunoSEQ multiplex PCR, yet TCRdb's version contains in-frame clones alone and is incomplete. The sample carries about 180,000 clones, approximately 90% recorded once. The specimen sequenced was peripheral blood. These receptors came from a woman aged 30 to 39 with active or convalescent COVID-19.

The chain links TRBV7-2 to TRBJ2-1; TRBD2 matches 10 bases. Germline CDR1 SGHTA, CDR2 FQGNSA. The ends lost 1 base at V and 8 bases at J; junction bases unmatched: 5. This CDR3 region has 15 residues. CDR3 DNA sequence: TGTGCCAGCAGCTTAGATTGGACTAGCGGTTATGAGCAGTTCTTC. Translating it yields CASSLDWTSGYEQFF.

The V gene is TRBV14, the J gene TRBJ1-4; a possible D gene is TRBD1 (5 bases). Germline lookup yields CDR1 SGHDN and CDR2 FVKESK. V lost 4 bases to trimming and J lost 3 bases, with 15 bases between them. CDR3 length: 16 residues. The CDR3 is CASSPGSGKANEKLFF. CDR3 in DNA: TGTGCCAGCAGCCCAGGATCAGGGAAGGCTAATGAAAAACTGTTTTTT.

CDR3 sequence: CASSRQGGVYNEQFF. CDR3 in DNA: TGCGCCAGCAGCCGTCAGGGGGGAGTCTACAATGAGCAGTTCTTC. This chain connects TRBV4-1 to TRBJ2-1, with D perhaps TRBD1 (7 bases). V was clipped by 4 bases and J by 3 bases, with 13 bases between them. Germline V gene sequence: CDR1 MGHRA, CDR2 YSYEKL. The CDR3 spans 15 residues.

The chain has TRBV28 and TRBJ1-2, with a tentative D call TRBD1 (6 bases). CDR1 is MDHEN and CDR2 is SYDVKM in the germline V gene. The CDR3 has 12 residues. V was cut by 6 bases and J by 6 bases, with 11 bases left in between. CDR3 sequence reads: CASSTGHNGYTF. In nucleotides, the CDR3 is TGTGCCAGCAGCACGGGACATAATGGCTACACCTTC.

The J gene is TRBJ2-2, the V gene TRBV25-1, with a possible D match to TRBD2 (6 bases). CDR3 length equals 15 residues. V was cut by 3 bases and J by 10 bases, with 18 bases left in between. The germline V gene encodes CDR1 MGHDK and CDR2 SYGVNS. The CDR3 DNA is TGTGCCAGCAGTGACGAATGGGGGGAGGATGTGGAGCTGTTTTTT. Its translation is CASSDEWGEDVELFF.

The chain has TRBV5-1 and TRBJ1-6, with 7 bases aligning to TRBD1. Per the germline V gene, CDR1 is SGHRS and CDR2 is YFSETQ. The CDR3 covers 16 residues. V was pared by 0 bases and J by 5 bases, with 5 bases of the junction left unmatched. CDR3 amino acids: CASSLETGAHNSPLHF. CDR3 sequence (DNA): TGCGCCAGCAGCTTGGAAACAGGGGCGCATAATTCACCCCTCCACTTT.

This chain uses TRBV2 with TRBJ1-1; the D gene is possibly TRBD1 (6 bases). The CDR3 extends over 13 amino acids. The germline CDR1 and CDR2 sequences are SNHLY and FYNNEI. The ends were cut back, 5 bases at V and 4 bases at J, with 11 bases in the middle. The CDR3 here is CASSNTGSTEAFF. The CDR3 nucleotides read TGTGCCAGCAGTAACACAGGGTCCACTGAAGCTTTCTTT.

In this sample, this clone turned up once. The V and J genes are TRBV2 and TRBJ2-7; D may be TRBD2 (6 bases). The CDR3 has 16 residues. CDR1 is SNHLY, CDR2 FYNNEI, per germline. Trimming stripped 4 bases from V and 2 bases from J, with 18 bases between. CDR3 sequence: CASSAGLTRVPYEQYF. In DNA, the CDR3 is TGTGCCAGCAGTGCGGGATTGACTAGAGTCCCCTACGAGCAGTACTTC.

This clone has only a few counts. V gene TRBV7-9 combines with J gene TRBJ1-2; no reliable D call. Trimming left V 2 bases short and J 3 bases short, with 13 bases between. CDR3 size: 15 residues. The germline V gene encodes CDR1 SEHNR and CDR2 FQNEAQ (reference sequence). The CDR3 DNA follows: TGTGCCAGCAGCTTATTTGGAGAGGGCGACTATGGCTACACCTTC. It translates to CASSLFGEGDYGYTF. The full variable domain, in which reference TRBV7-9 and TRBJ1-2 provide the parts outside the CDR3, is DTGVSQNPRHKITKRGQNVTFRCDPISEHNRLYWYRQTLGQGPEFLTYFQNEAQLEKSRLLSDRFSAERPKGSFSTLEIQRTEQGDSAMYLCASSLFGEGDYGYTFGSGTRLTVV.

J is TRBJ2-4 and V is TRBV19; D might be TRBD2 (5 bases). The V gene lost 0 bases and the J gene lost 1 base, with 13 bases spanning the gap. Germline CDR1 is LNHDA and CDR2 is SQIVND (reference sequence). CDR3 size: 17 residues. The CDR3 region is CASSIDLGTGAKNIQYF. Written as DNA, the CDR3 is TGTGCCAGTAGTATAGATTTAGGTACGGGGGCCAAAAACATTCAGTACTTC.

This rearrangement joins TRBV5-1 to TRBJ1-1, with 11 bases lining up with TRBD1. Losses at the gene ends were 4 bases for V and 7 bases for J; bases not matched to a gene: 9. Germline V gene lookup returns CDR1 SGHRS and CDR2 YFSETQ. The CDR3 is 15 residues long. The CDR3 reads CASSAGTGGAIEAFF. In nucleotides, the CDR3 is TGCGCCAGCAGCGCGGGGACAGGGGGAGCCATTGAAGCTTTCTTT. The full variable domain, with the rest looked up from reference TRBV5-1 and TRBJ1-1, is KAGVTQTPRYLIKTRGQQVTLSCSPISGHRSVSWYQQTPGQGLQFLFEYFSETQRNKGNFPGRFSGRQFSNSRSEMNVSTLELGDSALYLCASSAGTGGAIEAFFGQGTRLTVV.

This chain joins TRBV12-5 and TRBJ2-1, with D hard to call. V was cut by 0 bases and J by 6 bases, with 3 bases left in between. Looked up from germline, CDR1 is LGHNT and CDR2 is FRNRAP. This CDR3 has 12 residues. This CDR3 reads CASGLVGNEQFF. The CDR3, as DNA: TGTGCTAGTGGTTTGGTCGGCAATGAGCAGTTCTTC.

This chain links TRBV3-1 (or the pseudogene TRBV3-2) with TRBJ1-1, with D hard to call. The CDR3 is 13 residues long. Trimming cost V 8 bases and J 6 bases, with 16 bases left between them. Germline values: CDR1 LGHDT, CDR2 YNNKEL (reference sequence). The CDR3 DNA sequence: TGTGCCAGCGGACGAGGGCCGTTTGCTGAAGCTTTCTTT. As protein: CASGRGPFAEAFF.

Note on this clone: At one end, the junction sequence differs from germline, possibly due to a read error. The chain uses TRBV20-1 and TRBJ2-7; 8 positions match TRBD2. The CDR3 is made up of 10 amino acids. Germline lookup yields CDR1 DFQATT and CDR2 SNEGSKA (reference sequence). DNA of the CDR3: TGCAGTGCTGGGGGACTAGTCGGGTCGTTC. Translation gives CSAGGLVGSF.

The genes are TRBV30 and TRBJ2-7; 8 nucleotides align to TRBD1. The CDR3 is 14 amino acids. Germline CDR1 is GTSNPN and CDR2 is SVGIG (reference sequence). The V and J ends lost 2 bases and 4 bases, in that order; junction bases with no gene match: 7. CDR3 DNA: TGTGCCTGGAGTCAACAGGGGGTTGGATACGAGCAGTACTTC. Translation: CAWSQQGVGYEQYF.

The chain has TRBV19 and TRBJ1-3; maybe TRBD1 (6 bases). CDR1 is LNHDA, CDR2 SQIVND, per germline (reference sequence). The CDR3 extends over 12 amino acids. V dropped 5 bases and J dropped 9 bases, with 11 bases sitting between them. DNA of the CDR3: TGTGCCAGTAGTCCATTGGGGGCCACCATATATTTT. This encodes CASSPLGATIYF.

The chain is built from TRBV20-1 and TRBJ2-3, with 8 bases fitting TRBD2. The CDR3 has 17 amino acids. V dropped 3 bases and J dropped 1; count of bases not matched to a gene: 12. Germline CDR1 and CDR2: DFQATT and SNEGSKA (reference sequence). CDR3 DNA sequence: TGCAGTGCTAGTCAGGCGAGCGGGAGATGGGGCACAGATACGCAGTATTTT. This codes for CSASQASGRWGTDTQYF.

The chain links TRBV28 to TRBJ2-3, with 7 nucleotides matching TRBD2. V dropped 1 base and J dropped 5; count of bases not matched to a gene: 15. CDR1 is MDHEN, CDR2 SYDVKM, per germline. CDR3 length: 18 amino acids. CDR3 nucleotide sequence: TGTGCCAGCAGTTTATTCTCCCCGGGACTAAAACCTGAAGATACGCAGTATTTT. Protein product: CASSLFSPGLKPEDTQYF.

This clone has a single count. The chain has TRBV6-5 and TRBJ1-4, with D maybe TRBD1 (6 bases). This CDR3 contains 13 residues. With 6 bases removed from V and 8 bases from J, the gap between germline ends came to 13 bases. CDR1 and CDR2 (germline): MNHEY, SVGAGI. The CDR3 region is CASRQGGDEKLFF. The CDR3 region has the DNA TGTGCCAGCAGACAGGGTGGCGACGAAAAACTGTTTTTT.

The chain carries TRBV24-1 and TRBJ1-4; 9 bases align to TRBD1. Germline V CDR1 and CDR2: KGHDR, SFDVKD. J gave up 8 bases and V 2 bases, and 8 bases lay outside the gene matches. This CDR3 has 16 amino acids. The CDR3 is CATSDSPDRGGEKLFF. CDR3 DNA sequence: TGTGCCACCAGTGATTCACCGGACAGGGGTGGGGAAAAACTGTTTTTT.

This chain uses TRBV19 with TRBJ1-2; D is possibly TRBD1 (5 bases). Trimming removed 7 bases from V and 5 bases from J, with 20 bases in between. Per the germline V gene, CDR1 is LNHDA and CDR2 is SQIVND (reference sequence). CDR3 size: 15 residues. DNA for the CDR3: TGTGCCAGTACCCCCGCTGGGGGGGTGCCTTATGGCTACACCTTC. This encodes CASTPAGGVPYGYTF.

This clone is a singleton in its sample. The chain employs TRBV5-1 and TRBJ2-6; perhaps TRBD1 as D (6 bases). Trimming shortened V by 4 bases and J by 1 base, and 9 bases separated the two germline ends. This CDR3 is 15 amino acids long. Germline-derived CDR1 and CDR2 are SGHRS and YFSETQ. The CDR3 region is CASSHRESGANVLTF. DNA of the CDR3: TGCGCCAGCAGCCACAGGGAATCTGGGGCCAACGTCCTGACTTTC.

This clone was counted only a few times. The rearrangement uses TRBV2 and TRBJ1-1, with 9 nucleotides matching TRBD1. Germline V CDR1 and CDR2: SNHLY, FYNNEI. The ends lost 6 bases at V and 5 bases at J; junction bases unmatched: 7. This CDR3 comprises 14 residues. The CDR3 reads CASSVQGARTEAFF. The CDR3 region has the DNA TGTGCCAGCAGCGTACAGGGGGCAAGGACTGAAGCTTTCTTT.

This clone was picked up a small number of times. The CDR3 sequence is CASSLSPGGPSYNEQFF. Here the CDR3 DNA reads TGTGCCAGCAGTTTATCCCCGGGGGGCCCCTCCTACAATGAGCAGTTCTTC. The rearrangement uses TRBV28 and TRBJ2-1, with D perhaps matching TRBD2 (7 bases). Germline V gene lookup returns CDR1 MDHEN and CDR2 SYDVKM. This CDR3 comprises 17 residues. V lost 1 base, J lost 0 bases, and 13 bases lay in between.

This clone was observed a single time. The chain uses TRBV19 and TRBJ2-7; D is perhaps TRBD2 (6 bases). This CDR3 spans 16 amino acids. Per germline, CDR1 LNHDA and CDR2 SQIVND (reference sequence). The germline V and J ends were trimmed by 5 bases and 5 bases, with 22 bases remaining between them. The CDR3 bases are TGTGCCAGTAGTGGGGGGTCCGGACTCGGGAAGGACGAGCAGTACTTC. Translation: CASSGGSGLGKDEQYF.

This rearrangement joins TRBV28 to TRBJ1-2, with 9 bases matching TRBD1. This CDR3 has 15 residues. V gave up 2 bases and J gave up 1 base; unmatched junction bases: 2. Germline assignment: CDR1 MDHEN and CDR2 SYDVKM. The CDR3: CASSLGTGLNYGYTF. CDR3 in DNA: TGTGCCAGCAGTTTAGGGACAGGGCTTAACTATGGCTACACCTTC.

As regards this clone: One end of the junction varies from germline; a read error may be responsible. This rearrangement joins TRBV18 to TRBJ1-1, with a possible D match to TRBD1 (6 bases). CDR1 KGHSH and CDR2 LQKENI come from the germline V gene. The CDR3 runs 13 residues. The CDR3 coding sequence is TGTGTCAGCTCACCGACAGGGAACACTGAAGCTTTCTTT. Amino acid sequence: CVSSPTGNTEAFF. Full variable domain (missing parts from reference TRBV18 and TRBJ1-1): NAGVMQNPRHLVRRRGQEARLRCSPMKGHSHVYWYRQLPEEGLKFMVYLQKENIIDESGMPKERFSAEFPKEGPSILRIQQVVRGDSAAYFCVSSPTGNTEAFFGQGTRLTVV.

This chain links TRBV27 with TRBJ2-1; D unresolved. Trimming shortened V by 5 bases and J by 9 bases, and 11 bases separated the two germline ends. Germline V CDR1 and CDR2: MNHEY, SMNVEV (reference sequence). The CDR3 is 12 residues long. The CDR3 spells CASSLRSGEQFF. The CDR3 region has the DNA TGTGCCAGCAGTCTTAGGTCGGGTGAGCAGTTCTTC.